Given below is one T cell receptor (beta chain) in context. Here immunoSEQ multiplex PCR was the method, and the copy in TCRdb shows in-frame clones only, minus some. The sample contains 25,000 to 30,000 clones, more than 70% of which appear only once. The sample comes from a study of blood T cell repertoires in COVID-19. Study details: T cells, B-cell-depleted T cells, or PBMCs supplied cDNA or gDNA.

Unmatched junction bases numbered 3, after V lost 2 bases and J lost 4 bases. The CDR3 length is 15 residues. Germline values: CDR1 MGHRA, CDR2 YSYEKL. The chain combines TRBV4-1 with TRBJ1-4, with 8 bases aligning to TRBD1. This TCR was recovered from a man at least 80 years old with active COVID-19. The sample was peripheral blood. CDR3 sequence: CASSQRDRSNEKLFF. Written as DNA, the CDR3 is TGCGCCAGCAGCCAAAGGGACAGGAGTAATGAAAAACTGTTTTTT.